The T cell receptor (beta chain) under discussion was sequenced for a study of patients with pleural tuberculosis. Turning to this clonotype: Given a much more abundant clone one base away, this may be a read error.

In TCRdb, the reads were re-called with MiXCR into one record per CDR3 protein. In the table there are around 54,000 distinct CDR3 sequences, under 8.5% of which are singletons. The CDR3 runs to 12 residues. The germline gives CDR1 SNHLY, CDR2 FYNNEI. This chain uses TRBV2 with TRBJ1-1; D call uncertain. The origin of this receptor is a human donor with pleural tuberculosis. DNA for the CDR3: TGTGCCAGCAGTGCCCCCGAGGGCTTCTCTCTCTTT. It yields the protein CASSAPEGFSLF.